Listed below are T cell receptor beta chains from one sample, sequenced in a study of identical twins. Each CDR3 protein is one row after TCRdb ran MiXCR on the 5' RACE reads. In the table there are about 890,000 distinct CDR3 sequences, 10% to 15% of which are singletons. The same specimen was also included in a second study, on yellow fever vaccine responses in identical twins.

Input material: PBMCs. These receptors came from a woman between 18 and 30 years old in good health. Both conserved end residues are part of each CDR3. D genes are given only for firm matches. A row's size may be missing; if present it is once, few, many or a size class.

v_gene	abundance	d_gene	j_gene	CDR3aa	CDR3nt
TRBV29-1	.	TRBD2	TRBJ2-3	CSVNDGLAGRGTQYF	TGCAGCGTTAACGACGGACTAGCGGGGAGGGGTACGCAGTATTTT
TRBV20-1	many	.	TRBJ2-3	CSANGFVTSLVTDTQYF	TGCAGTGCTAACGGTTTTGTAACTAGCCTAGTTACAGATACGCAGTATTTT
TRBV7-8	.	TRBD1	TRBJ1-2	CASSLAGTDYYGYTF	TGTGCCAGCAGCTTAGCGGGGACAGACTACTATGGCTACACCTTC
TRBV29-1	.	.	TRBJ2-1	CSSFEAGEAVEQFF	TGCAGCTCCTTTGAGGCAGGGGAGGCGGTTGAGCAGTTCTTC
TRBV7-8	.	TRBD2	TRBJ2-5	CASSASRTSMKTQYF	TGTGCCAGCAGCGCATCCAGGACTAGCATGAAGACCCAGTACTTC
TRBV12-3/TRBV12-4	few	TRBD1	TRBJ1-4	CASSIGTVSNEKLFF	TGTGCCAGCAGTATAGGGACAGTTTCTAATGAAAAACTGTTTTTT
TRBV12-3/TRBV12-4	many	.	TRBJ1-1	CASSLRGPASGSEAFF	TGTGCCAGCAGTTTGAGGGGACCAGCTTCGGGAAGTGAAGCTTTCTTT
TRBV4-1	.	.	TRBJ1-6	CASSQDARVFGSSYNSPLHF	TGCGCCAGCAGCCAAGATGCCAGGGTATTTGGAAGCTCCTATAATTCACCCCTCCACTTT
TRBV12-3/TRBV12-4	many	TRBD1	TRBJ2-2	CASSPGTGPTGELFF	TGTGCCAGCAGCCCCGGGACAGGGCCCACCGGGGAGCTGTTTTTT
TRBV5-6	many	.	TRBJ1-5	CASSLYQDQPQHF	TGTGCCAGCAGCTTGTACCAAGATCAGCCCCAGCATTTT
TRBV5-1	many	.	TRBJ2-4	CASSPETGAKNIQYF	TGCGCCAGCAGCCCCGAGACGGGTGCCAAAAACATTCAGTACTTC
TRBV12-3/TRBV12-4	many	.	TRBJ2-1	CASSSSGRGVYNEQFF	TGTGCCAGCAGTTCCTCGGGAAGGGGGGTGTACAATGAGCAGTTCTTC
TRBV11-1	few	TRBD1	TRBJ2-6	CASSLPGQGLDAGANVLTF	TGTGCCAGCAGCTTACCGGGACAGGGGCTTGATGCCGGGGCCAACGTCCTGACTTTC
TRBV12-3/TRBV12-4	few	.	TRBJ1-1	CASSLWGVYSTEAFF	TGTGCCAGCAGTTTATGGGGGGTTTATAGCACTGAAGCTTTCTTT
TRBV20-1	many	TRBD2	TRBJ2-5	CSARRLAAETQYF	TGCAGTGCTAGACGGCTAGCGGCAGAGACCCAGTACTTC
TRBV12-3/TRBV12-4	.	.	TRBJ2-1	CASSAPGNDEQFF	TGTGCCAGCAGTGCCCCGGGTAACGATGAGCAGTTCTTC
TRBV27	.	.	TRBJ1-1	CASSLREGLKRAFF	TGTGCCAGCAGTTTAAGGGAAGGGCTTAAGCGAGCTTTCTTT
TRBV21-1	.	.	TRBJ2-5	CASSSTSGTVYQETQYF	TGTGCCAGCAGCTCCACCTCCGGGACAGTATACCAAGAGACCCAGTACTTC
TRBV5-1	.	.	TRBJ2-1	CASSLVVGNNEQFF	TGCGCCAGCAGCTTGGTTGTCGGAAACAATGAGCAGTTCTTC
TRBV20-1	few	TRBD2	TRBJ2-3	CSADWTSGGEPPTSSTDTQYF	TGCAGTGCTGATTGGACTAGCGGGGGAGAACCACCTACTTCTAGCACAGATACGCAGTATTTT
TRBV24-1	many	TRBD1	TRBJ2-3	CATSKADRGTIDTQYF	TGTGCCACCAGCAAAGCGGACAGGGGAACAATAGATACGCAGTATTTT
TRBV20-1	few	.	TRBJ2-3	CSAEQSTDTQYF	TGCAGTGCGGAACAGAGCACAGATACGCAGTATTTT
TRBV3-1	.	.	TRBJ2-1	CATRGLQSANEQFF	TGTGCCACTCGGGGGCTGCAGTCTGCCAATGAGCAGTTCTTC
TRBV20-1	.	TRBD1	TRBJ2-1	CSAERQGGPLNEQFF	TGCAGTGCGGAGAGACAGGGTGGTCCCCTCAATGAGCAGTTCTTC
TRBV7-9	.	.	TRBJ2-1	CASSLDGEYNEQFF	TGTGCCAGCAGCTTAGACGGGGAATACAATGAGCAGTTCTTC
TRBV5-1	few	TRBD1	TRBJ1-4	CASSLEGQGSEKLFF	TGCGCCAGCAGCTTGGAGGGACAGGGGTCTGAAAAACTGTTTTTT
TRBV20-1	.	.	TRBJ2-1	CSARDSSRPNEQFF	TGCAGTGCTAGAGATAGTAGCAGACCCAATGAGCAGTTCTTC
TRBV5-4	.	TRBD2	TRBJ2-1	CASSSSGGLNNEQFF	TGTGCCAGCAGCTCGAGCGGGGGGCTTAACAATGAGCAGTTCTTC
TRBV29-1	.	.	TRBJ2-4	CSVVTALAKNIQYF	TGCAGCGTTGTCACTGCACTAGCCAAAAACATTCAGTACTTC
TRBV12-5	.	TRBD2	TRBJ2-7	CASGLELARDEQYF	TGTGCTAGTGGTTTGGAACTAGCGAGGGACGAGCAGTACTTC
TRBV6-1	many	.	TRBJ2-5	CASSRQPQETQYF	TGTGCCAGCAGTCGACAGCCTCAAGAGACCCAGTACTTC
TRBV3-1	many	.	TRBJ2-7	CARSQVRTAEQYF	TGTGCCAGGAGCCAAGTAAGGACAGCCGAGCAGTACTTC
TRBV5-1	.	TRBD2	TRBJ2-7	CASSLASGSIVHEQYF	TGCGCCAGCAGCTTGGCTAGCGGGAGTATAGTCCACGAGCAGTACTTC
TRBV6-5	many	.	TRBJ2-5	CASSYSEAGQETQYF	TGTGCCAGCAGTTACTCGGAGGCAGGACAAGAGACCCAGTACTTC
TRBV12-3/TRBV12-4	many	.	TRBJ2-1	CASSLALRGRHLEQFF	TGTGCCAGCAGTTTAGCGCTAAGGGGACGACATCTTGAGCAGTTCTTC
TRBV28	few	TRBD1	TRBJ1-2	CASSPGGVVFYGYTF	TGTGCCAGCAGTCCAGGGGGCGTAGTCTTCTATGGCTACACCTTC
TRBV20-1	few	.	TRBJ2-7	CSALGRTQAYEQYF	TGCAGTGCCCTGGGGCGGACTCAAGCCTACGAGCAGTACTTC
TRBV6-1	.	.	TRBJ1-2	CASSLRGPANYGYTF	TGTGCCAGCTCCCTCCGCGGCCCCGCTAACTATGGCTACACCTTC
TRBV4-2	.	.	TRBJ2-1	CASSQDPDGAGYEQFF	TGTGCCAGCAGCCAAGATCCCGACGGGGCGGGTTATGAGCAGTTCTTC
TRBV20-1	once	.	TRBJ2-3	CSPQQEGGTQYF	TGCAGTCCCCAGCAGGAGGGAGGTACGCAGTATTTT
TRBV9	few	.	TRBJ2-7	CASGSPTHEQYF	TGTGCCAGCGGGAGCCCCACCCACGAGCAGTACTTC
TRBV12-3/TRBV12-4	many	.	TRBJ2-3	CASSFIWGLVDTDTQYF	TGTGCCAGCAGTTTTATTTGGGGGCTAGTTGACACAGATACGCAGTATTTT
TRBV18	few	.	TRBJ2-5	CASSPPGQGGQETQYF	TGTGCCAGCTCACCCCCCGGTCAAGGGGGTCAAGAGACCCAGTACTTC
TRBV27	many	.	TRBJ2-3	CASSLSGHRYTDTQYF	TGTGCCAGCAGTTTATCGGGGCACAGGTACACAGATACGCAGTATTTT
TRBV6-2/TRBV6-3	few	.	TRBJ2-2	CASSLGPWGTGELFF	TGTGCCAGCAGCCTCGGGCCCTGGGGGACCGGGGAGCTGTTTTTT
TRBV20-1	.	TRBD1	TRBJ2-4	CSARDPDRVSKNIQYF	TGCAGTGCTAGAGATCCGGACAGGGTGTCCAAAAACATTCAGTACTTC
TRBV25-1	.	TRBD2	TRBJ2-5	CASSEALAGGETQYF	TGTGCCAGCAGTGAGGCGCTAGCGGGAGGGGAGACCCAGTACTTC
TRBV28	few	TRBD2	TRBJ2-7	CASLGLAYYEQYF	TGTGCCAGCTTGGGACTAGCGTACTACGAGCAGTACTTC
TRBV5-1	few	TRBD2	TRBJ2-6	CASSLRASGNPRGSGANVLTF	TGCGCCAGCAGCTTGAGGGCTAGCGGGAATCCCCGGGGCTCTGGGGCCAACGTCCTGACTTTC
TRBV7-9	many	TRBD1	TRBJ1-1	CASSTGEMNTEAFF	TGTGCCAGCAGTACAGGGGAGATGAACACTGAAGCTTTCTTT
TRBV12-3/TRBV12-4	few	.	TRBJ1-1	CASSLSVTLTGNTEAFF	TGTGCCAGCAGTCTTAGCGTTACCTTGACAGGGAACACTGAAGCTTTCTTT
TRBV4-1	.	TRBD2	TRBJ2-1	CASSQPIAGRYNEQFF	TGCGCCAGCAGCCAACCTATAGCGGGACGGTACAATGAGCAGTTCTTC
TRBV13	few	.	TRBJ1-1	CASSLGESGAFF	TGTGCCAGCAGCTTAGGTGAATCCGGAGCTTTCTTT
TRBV5-1	.	TRBD1	TRBJ1-2	CASSLGDRATWGYTF	TGCGCCAGCAGCTTGGGTGACAGGGCGACGTGGGGCTACACCTTC
TRBV2	few	.	TRBJ2-7	CASSEEGSGGYYEQYF	TGTGCCAGCAGTGAAGAAGGGTCTGGGGGTTATTACGAGCAGTACTTC
TRBV24-1	.	.	TRBJ2-3	CATSDLVVAEGTDTQYF	TGTGCCACCAGTGATTTGGTTGTTGCGGAGGGCACAGATACGCAGTATTTT
TRBV6-5	few	.	TRBJ1-1	CASSYGRGGSLEAFF	TGTGCCAGCAGTTACGGTAGAGGGGGGAGCCTTGAAGCTTTCTTT
TRBV5-1	.	.	TRBJ1-2	CASSLAGNLYYGYTF	TGCGCCAGCAGCTTGGCTGGGAACCTCTACTATGGCTACACCTTC
TRBV11-1	few	.	TRBJ2-4	CASSLEGLAKNIQYF	TGTGCCAGCAGCTTAGAAGGCCTAGCCAAAAACATTCAGTACTTC